This T cell receptor beta chain was sequenced during a study of blood T cell repertoires in COVID-19. Method: immunoSEQ multiplex PCR; TCRdb's copy keeps in-frame clones and lacks some. The sample contains under 150,000 clones, around 88% of which appear only once. Sequenced material: peripheral blood. The receptor was isolated from a man over 45 with active or convalescent COVID-19.

CDR3 sequence (DNA): TGTGCCAGCACCCCGGGACAGTACAATCAGCCCCAGCATTTT. Translating gives CASTPGQYNQPQHF. The V gene is TRBV6-5, the J gene TRBJ1-5, with TRBD1 matching 7 bases. V trimming: 7 bases; J trimming: 3 bases; junction bases outside the gene matches: 6. The CDR3 has 14 residues. Germline V gene data show CDR1 as MNHEY and CDR2 as SVGAGI.